This TCR beta chain was recorded in a study of response to subunit inactivated influenza vaccine. Whole-study results and caveats: Authors suggested each seasonal influenza vaccination recruits few new T cells.

MiXCR, applied by TCRdb to the RT-PCR reads, yields one record per CDR3 protein. The sample has around 710,000 distinct CDR3 sequences; around 13% are singletons. J lost 0 bases, V lost 3 bases, and 4 bases had no gene match. Looked up from germline, CDR1 is SGHKS and CDR2 is YYEKEE (reference sequence). This CDR3 is 15 amino acids long. Ten or more counts support this clonotype. As yet, its antigen is unknown. The sequence was obtained from a man in his fifties who received an inactivated influenza vaccine. The specimen comprised PBMCs from blood, sampled approximately 15 days before vaccination. The genes are TRBV5-5 and TRBJ2-7, with TRBD1 matching over 9 bases. CDR3 sequence: CASSSGTGSSYEQYF. CDR3 sequence (DNA): TGTGCCAGCAGCTCCGGGACAGGGAGCTCCTACGAGCAGTACTTC. Supplemented by reference TRBV5-5 and TRBJ2-7, the full variable domain reads DAGVTQSPTHLIKTRGQQVTLRCSPISGHKSVSWYQQVLGQGPQFIFQYYEKEERGRGNFPDRFSARQFPNYSSELNVNALLLGDSALYLCASSSGTGSSYEQYFGPGTRLTVT.